The rows below give T cell receptor beta chains drawn from one sample of a study of cytomegalovirus exposure and HLA in healthy donors. The protocol was immunoSEQ multiplex PCR, while the TCRdb copy is restricted to in-frame clones and leaves out a portion. Here the sample spans 95,000 to 150,000 clones, around 66% being singletons. The material sequenced was PBMCs. Source of these receptors: a middle-aged woman in good health and CMV-seropositive. The CDR3 runs from the conserved cysteine through the conserved F or W. Fields, in order: CDR3 DNA, CDR3 protein, V gene, clone size, J gene, D gene. The D gene is left open where the match is weak. Some rows mark clone size as missing; the rest say once, few, many or name a class of expanded clone.

TGTGCCAGCAGTGGGGCTAGCGGGGGCCACGATACGCAGTATTTT	CASSGASGGHDTQYF	TRBV6-1	once	TRBJ2-3	TRBD2
TGTGCCAGCAGTTTAAAGGGACAGGCCTACGAGCAGTACTTC	CASSLKGQAYEQYF	TRBV27	many	TRBJ2-7	TRBD1
TGTGCCAGCAGTTGGACAGGGAAGAACTATGGCTACACCTTC	CASSWTGKNYGYTF	TRBV27	-	TRBJ1-2	TRBD1
TGCGCCAGCGCGGATCGACTAGCGGGATACAATGAGCAGTTCTTC	CASADRLAGYNEQFF	TRBV5-1	-	TRBJ2-1	TRBD2
TGCAGCGTTGAAGACCGTCCCACAGGGGCGGAGACCCAGTACTTC	CSVEDRPTGAETQYF	TRBV29-1	once	TRBJ2-5	TRBD1
TGTGCCAGCAGCTCCAGACTAGCGGCCCCAACCTACGAGCAGTACTTC	CASSSRLAAPTYEQYF	TRBV5-6	few	TRBJ2-7	TRBD2
TGTGCCAGCAGCTTTGGGGGGACCGGGGCCAACGTCCTGACTTTC	CASSFGGTGANVLTF	TRBV5-4	-	TRBJ2-6	-
TGTGCCAGCAGCCGGGGGGTCCCCATATATTTT	CASSRGVPIYF	TRBV7-9	-	TRBJ1-3	-
TGTGCCAGCAGCGAAACCGGGACAGATTATGGCTACACCTTC	CASSETGTDYGYTF	TRBV28	-	TRBJ1-2	TRBD1
TGTGCCACCTCAATACAGGGGGGGACCTACGAGCAGTACTTC	CATSIQGGTYEQYF	TRBV19	-	TRBJ2-7	-
TGTGCCAGCAGTTGGACAGTGAACACTGAAGCTTTCTTT	CASSWTVNTEAFF	TRBV6-5	-	TRBJ1-1	-
TGCAGTGCTACAGATTTCAACGAGCAGTACTTC	CSATDFNEQYF	TRBV20-1	-	TRBJ2-7	-
TGTGCCAGCAGCTTAGCTTCGGGGTCTTCAGATACGCAGTATTTT	CASSLASGSSDTQYF	TRBV11-2	once	TRBJ2-3	-
TGCAGCGTCGAAGACACGACAGGGGGCCGGATTTCTAGCACAGATACGCAGTATTTT	CSVEDTTGGRISSTDTQYF	TRBV29-1	-	TRBJ2-3	TRBD1
TGCGCCAGCACCACCGGACTAGCGGGAGCTAATGAGCAGTTCTTC	CASTTGLAGANEQFF	TRBV10-2	-	TRBJ2-1	TRBD2
TGCGCCAGCAGTGAGTCGGGGCCCGGTCAGCCCCAGCATTTT	CASSESGPGQPQHF	TRBV10-1	few	TRBJ1-5	-